The entry below describes one T cell receptor (beta chain). These data originate in a study of identical twins. MiXCR, run by TCRdb on the 5' RACE reads, gives a single entry per CDR3 protein. The table shows a few hundred thousand distinct CDR3 sequences, with approximately 13% occurring only once. V lost 11 bases to trimming and J lost 6 bases, with 35 bases between them. CDR3 length: 18 amino acids. In every case, the donor was a healthy Caucasian. This same sample was also taken into another study, of yellow fever vaccine responses in identical twins.

The receptor was isolated from a woman between 18 and 30 years old in good health. The gene calls are TRBV12-3 or TRBV12-4 and TRBJ2-7; tentatively, D is TRBD1 or TRBD2 (5 bases each). The sample was CD8+ T cells sorted from blood. DNA for the CDR3: TGTGCCTTCAGCCCTGGGGCCGGGGTGGCGGAACGATGGGGCGAGCAGTACTTC. Its protein product is CAFSPGAGVAERWGEQYF.